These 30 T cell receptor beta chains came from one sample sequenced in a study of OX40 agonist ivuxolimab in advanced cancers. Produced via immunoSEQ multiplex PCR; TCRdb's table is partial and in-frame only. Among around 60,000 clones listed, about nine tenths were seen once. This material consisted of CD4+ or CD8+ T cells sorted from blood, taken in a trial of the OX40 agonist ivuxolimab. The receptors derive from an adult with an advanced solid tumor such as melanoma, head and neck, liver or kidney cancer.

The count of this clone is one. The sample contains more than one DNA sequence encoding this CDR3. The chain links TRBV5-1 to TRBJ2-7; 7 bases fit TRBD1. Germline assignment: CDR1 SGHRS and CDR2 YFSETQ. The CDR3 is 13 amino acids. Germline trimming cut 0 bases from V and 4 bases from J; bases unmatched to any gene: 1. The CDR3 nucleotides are TGCGCCAGCAGCTTGGACAGGGGTTACGAGCAGTACTTC. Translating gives CASSLDRGYEQYF. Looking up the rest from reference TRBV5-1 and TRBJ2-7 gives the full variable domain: KAGVTQTPRYLIKTRGQQVTLSCSPISGHRSVSWYQQTPGQGLQFLFEYFSETQRNKGNFPGRFSGRQFSNSRSEMNVSTLELGDSALYLCASSLDRGYEQYFGPGTRLTVT.

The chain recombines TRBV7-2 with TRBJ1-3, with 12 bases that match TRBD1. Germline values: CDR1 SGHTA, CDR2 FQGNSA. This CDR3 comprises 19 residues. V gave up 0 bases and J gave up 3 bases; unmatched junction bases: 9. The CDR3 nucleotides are TGTGCCAGCAGCTTAGCGGGGACAGGGGGCCGTACTGATGGAAACACCATATATTTT. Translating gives CASSLAGTGGRTDGNTIYF.

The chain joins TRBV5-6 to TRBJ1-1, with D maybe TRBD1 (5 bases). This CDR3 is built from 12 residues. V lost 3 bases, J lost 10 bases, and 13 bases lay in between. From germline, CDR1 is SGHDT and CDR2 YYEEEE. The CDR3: CASSWGNWGAFF. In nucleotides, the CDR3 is TGTGCCAGCAGCTGGGGGAATTGGGGAGCTTTCTTT.

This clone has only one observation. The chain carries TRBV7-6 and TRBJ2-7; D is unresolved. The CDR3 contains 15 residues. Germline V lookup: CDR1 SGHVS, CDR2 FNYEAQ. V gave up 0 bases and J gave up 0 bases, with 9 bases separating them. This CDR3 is CASSLAATPSYEQYF. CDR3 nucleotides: TGTGCCAGCAGCTTAGCGGCTACGCCCTCCTACGAGCAGTACTTC.

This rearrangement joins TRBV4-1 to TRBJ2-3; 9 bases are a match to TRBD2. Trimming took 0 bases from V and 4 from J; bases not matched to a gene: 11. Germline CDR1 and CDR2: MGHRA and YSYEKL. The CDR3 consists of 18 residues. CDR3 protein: CASSQDPRLAGWSDTQYF. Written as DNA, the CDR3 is TGCGCCAGCAGCCAAGATCCCCGGCTAGCGGGATGGTCAGATACGCAGTATTTT.

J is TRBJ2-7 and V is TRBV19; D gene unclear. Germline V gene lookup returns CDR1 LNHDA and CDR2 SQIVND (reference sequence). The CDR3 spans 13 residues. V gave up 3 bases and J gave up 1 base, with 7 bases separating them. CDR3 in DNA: TGTGCCAGTAGTATTAAGGGATCCTACGAGCAGTACTTC. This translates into CASSIKGSYEQYF.

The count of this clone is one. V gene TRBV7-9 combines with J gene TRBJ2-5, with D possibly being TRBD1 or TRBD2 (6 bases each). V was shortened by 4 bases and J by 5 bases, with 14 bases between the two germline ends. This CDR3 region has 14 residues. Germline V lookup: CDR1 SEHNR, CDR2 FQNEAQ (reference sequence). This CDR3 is CASSSLGAGETQYF. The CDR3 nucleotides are TGTGCCAGCAGCTCGCTGGGGGCGGGGGAGACCCAGTACTTC.

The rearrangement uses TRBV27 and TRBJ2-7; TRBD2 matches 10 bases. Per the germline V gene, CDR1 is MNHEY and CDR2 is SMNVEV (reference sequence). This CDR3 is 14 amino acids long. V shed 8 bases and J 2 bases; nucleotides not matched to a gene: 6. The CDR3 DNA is TGTGCCAGCGTTTCTAGCGGGAGACCCTACGAGCAGTACTTC. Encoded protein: CASVSSGRPYEQYF.

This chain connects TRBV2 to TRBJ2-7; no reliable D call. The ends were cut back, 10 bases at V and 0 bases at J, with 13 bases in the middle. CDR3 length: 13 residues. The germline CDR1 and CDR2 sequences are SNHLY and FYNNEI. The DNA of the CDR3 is TGTGCCAACAGCCCTTCGGGCTCCTACGAGCAGTACTTC. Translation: CANSPSGSYEQYF.

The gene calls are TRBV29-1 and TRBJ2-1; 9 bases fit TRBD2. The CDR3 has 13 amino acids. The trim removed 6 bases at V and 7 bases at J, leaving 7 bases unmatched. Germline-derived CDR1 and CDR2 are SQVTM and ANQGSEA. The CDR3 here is CSVPRGGPNEQFF. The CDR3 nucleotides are TGCAGCGTCCCGCGGGGGGGACCAAATGAGCAGTTCTTC.

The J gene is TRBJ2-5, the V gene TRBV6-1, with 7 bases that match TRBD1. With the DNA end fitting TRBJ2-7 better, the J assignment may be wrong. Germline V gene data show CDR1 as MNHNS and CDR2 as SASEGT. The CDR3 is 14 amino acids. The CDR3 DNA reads TGTGCCAGCAATCCCCGGGACAGTCGCTACGAGCAGTACTTC. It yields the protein CASNPRDSRYEQYF.

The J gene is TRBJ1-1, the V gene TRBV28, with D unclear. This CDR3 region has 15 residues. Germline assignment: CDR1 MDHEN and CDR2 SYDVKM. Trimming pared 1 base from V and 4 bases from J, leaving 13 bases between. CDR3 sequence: CASSLFLGSRTEAFF. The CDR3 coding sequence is TGTGCCAGCAGTTTATTTCTGGGATCCCGCACTGAAGCTTTCTTT.

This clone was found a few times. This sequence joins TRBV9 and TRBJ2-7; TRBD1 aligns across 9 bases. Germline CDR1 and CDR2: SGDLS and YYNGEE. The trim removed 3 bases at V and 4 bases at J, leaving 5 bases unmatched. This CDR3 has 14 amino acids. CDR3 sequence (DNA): TGTGCCAGCAGCGCGGACAGGGGCCCGTACGAGCAGTACTTC. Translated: CASSADRGPYEQYF.

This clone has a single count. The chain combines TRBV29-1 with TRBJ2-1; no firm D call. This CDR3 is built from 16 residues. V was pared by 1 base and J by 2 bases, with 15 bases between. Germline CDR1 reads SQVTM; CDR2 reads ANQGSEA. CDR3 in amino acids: CSVEVPNPVPYNEQFF. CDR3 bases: TGCAGCGTTGAAGTCCCAAACCCGGTGCCCTACAATGAGCAGTTCTTC.

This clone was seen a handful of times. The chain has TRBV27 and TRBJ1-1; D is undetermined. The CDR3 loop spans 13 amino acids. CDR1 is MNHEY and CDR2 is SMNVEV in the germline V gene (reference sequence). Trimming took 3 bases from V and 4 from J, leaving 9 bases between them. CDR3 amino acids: CASSLMAGTEAFF. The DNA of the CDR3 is TGTGCCAGCAGTTTGATGGCGGGCACTGAAGCTTTCTTT.

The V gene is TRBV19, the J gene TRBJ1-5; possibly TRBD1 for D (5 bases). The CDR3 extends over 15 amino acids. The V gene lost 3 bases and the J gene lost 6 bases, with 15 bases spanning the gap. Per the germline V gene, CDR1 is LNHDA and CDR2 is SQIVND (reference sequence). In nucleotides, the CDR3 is TGTGCCAGTAGTATGGGAGGGGACCTATTTCAGCCCCAGCATTTT. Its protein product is CASSMGGDLFQPQHF.

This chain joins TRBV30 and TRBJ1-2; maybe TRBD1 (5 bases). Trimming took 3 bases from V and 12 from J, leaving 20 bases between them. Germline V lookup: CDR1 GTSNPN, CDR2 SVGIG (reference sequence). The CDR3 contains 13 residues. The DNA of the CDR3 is TGTGCCTGGAGCCTCGGGGGGACTGATATTGACACCTTC. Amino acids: CAWSLGGTDIDTF.

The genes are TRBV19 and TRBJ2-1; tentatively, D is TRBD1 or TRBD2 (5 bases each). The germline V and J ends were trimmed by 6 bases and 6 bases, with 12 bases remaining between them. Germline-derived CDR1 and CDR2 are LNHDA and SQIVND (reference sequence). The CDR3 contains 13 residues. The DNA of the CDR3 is TGTGCCAGTAGCCCGGGGCGGATCAATGAGCAGTTCTTC. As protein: CASSPGRINEQFF.

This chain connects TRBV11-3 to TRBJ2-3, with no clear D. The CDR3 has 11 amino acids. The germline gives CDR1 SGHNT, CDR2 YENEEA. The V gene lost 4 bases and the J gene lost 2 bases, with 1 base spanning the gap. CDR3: CASSSTDTQYF. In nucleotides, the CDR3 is TGTGCCAGCAGCTCCACAGATACGCAGTATTTT.

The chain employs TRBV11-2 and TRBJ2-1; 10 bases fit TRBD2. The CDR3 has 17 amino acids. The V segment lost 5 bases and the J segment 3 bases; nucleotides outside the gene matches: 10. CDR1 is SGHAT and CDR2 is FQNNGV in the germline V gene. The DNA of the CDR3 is TGTGCCAGCAGCATGCCCCGAGCGGGAGGGGACTACAATGAGCAGTTCTTC. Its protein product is CASSMPRAGGDYNEQFF.

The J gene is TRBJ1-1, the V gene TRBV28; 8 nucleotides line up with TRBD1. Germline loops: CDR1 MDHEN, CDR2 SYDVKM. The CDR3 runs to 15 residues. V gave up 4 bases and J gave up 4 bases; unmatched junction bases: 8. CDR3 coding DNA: TGTGCCAGCAGTTCATGGACAGGGACCGCCACTGAAGCTTTCTTT. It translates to CASSSWTGTATEAFF. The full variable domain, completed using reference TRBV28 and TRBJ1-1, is DVKVTQSSRYLVKRTGEKVFLECVQDMDHENMFWYRQDPGLGLRLIYFSYDVKMKEKGDIPEGYSVSREKKERFSLILESASTNQTSMYLCASSSWTGTATEAFFGQGTRLTVV.

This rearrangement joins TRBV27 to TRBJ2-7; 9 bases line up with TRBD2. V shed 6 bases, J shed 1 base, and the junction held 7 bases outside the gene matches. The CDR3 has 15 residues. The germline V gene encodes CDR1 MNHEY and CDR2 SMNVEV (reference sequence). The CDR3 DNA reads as TGTGCCAGCAGCCTCTCTAGCGGGGTATCCTACGAGCAGTACTTC. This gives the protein CASSLSSGVSYEQYF.

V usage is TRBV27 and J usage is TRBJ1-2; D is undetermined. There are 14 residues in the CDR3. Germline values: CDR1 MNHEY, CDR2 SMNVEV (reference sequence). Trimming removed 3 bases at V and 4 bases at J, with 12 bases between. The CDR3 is CASSLSFPSYGYTF. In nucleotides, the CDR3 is TGTGCCAGCAGTTTGTCTTTCCCAAGCTATGGCTACACCTTC.

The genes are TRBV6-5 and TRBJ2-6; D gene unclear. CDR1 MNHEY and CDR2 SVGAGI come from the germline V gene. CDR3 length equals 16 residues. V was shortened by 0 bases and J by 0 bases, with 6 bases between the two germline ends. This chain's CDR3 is CASSYSLGSGANVLTF. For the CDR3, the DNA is TGTGCCAGCAGTTACTCTCTGGGCTCTGGGGCCAACGTCCTGACTTTC.

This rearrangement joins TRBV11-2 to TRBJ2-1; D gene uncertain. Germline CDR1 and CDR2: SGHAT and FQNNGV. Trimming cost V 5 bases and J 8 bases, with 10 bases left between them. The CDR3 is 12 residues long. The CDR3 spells CASSAAGDEQFF. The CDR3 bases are TGTGCCAGCAGCGCGGCTGGGGATGAGCAGTTCTTC.

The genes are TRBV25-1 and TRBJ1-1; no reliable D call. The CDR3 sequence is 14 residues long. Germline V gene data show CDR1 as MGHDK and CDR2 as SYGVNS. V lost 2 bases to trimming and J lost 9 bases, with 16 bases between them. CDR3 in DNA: TGTGCCAGCAGTGAACGCAAGGTGGGCGATAAAGCTTTCTTT. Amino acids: CASSERKVGDKAFF.

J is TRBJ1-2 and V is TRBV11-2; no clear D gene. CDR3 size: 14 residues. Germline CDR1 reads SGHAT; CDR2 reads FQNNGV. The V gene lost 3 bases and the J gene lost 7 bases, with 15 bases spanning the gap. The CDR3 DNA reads TGTGCCAGCAGCTTTCGCTGGGAAGGCTTTGGCTACACCTTC. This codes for CASSFRWEGFGYTF.

CDR3 sequence (DNA): TGTGCCATCCGGACAGGGGGCACTGAAGCTTTCTTT. Translated, it gives CAIRTGGTEAFF. The chain couples TRBV19 to TRBJ1-1, with 10 bases aligning to TRBD1. V lost 10 bases, J lost 4 bases, and 3 bases stayed unmatched. This CDR3 has 12 amino acids. Germline CDR1 is LNHDA and CDR2 is SQIVND (reference sequence).

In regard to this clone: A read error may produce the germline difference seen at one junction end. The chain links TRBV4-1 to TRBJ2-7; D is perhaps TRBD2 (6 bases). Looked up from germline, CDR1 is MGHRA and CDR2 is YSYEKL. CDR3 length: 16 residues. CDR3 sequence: CANSQGGGADSYEQYF. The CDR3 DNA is TGCGCCAACAGCCAAGGTGGCGGGGCGGACTCCTACGAGCAGTACTTC.

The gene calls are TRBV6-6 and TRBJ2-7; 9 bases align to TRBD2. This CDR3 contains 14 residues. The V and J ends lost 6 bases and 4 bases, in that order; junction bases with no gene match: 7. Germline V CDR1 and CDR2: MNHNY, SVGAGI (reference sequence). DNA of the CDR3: TGTGCCAGCAGCCAAGCGGGAGGTGCATACGAGCAGTACTTC. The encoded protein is CASSQAGGAYEQYF.